There are many counts of the clone carrying this T cell receptor (beta chain). The sample comes from a study of T-cell reconstitution after alpha-beta-depleted transplantation in children. Unique molecular identifiers were incorporated into the prepared TCRbeta library. MiXCR was run by TCRdb on the PCR reads, yielding one entry per CDR3 protein. The top ten clones hold about 8.8% of a sample with fewer than 120,000 distinct CDR3 sequences, about a tenth of them seen once. The source material was PBMCs from the stem cell graft donor, sampled from the stem cell graft. This sequence was found in a human donor who donated a stem cell graft to a child with acute lymphoblastic leukemia.

The CDR3 nucleotides read TGTGCCAGCAGCCCTCTGGGTCTAGAGATTTCGAATGAGCAGTTCTTC. Protein: CASSPLGLEISNEQFF. The rearrangement uses TRBV3-1 and TRBJ2-1; D ambiguous. Trimming cost V 4 bases and J 7 bases, with 20 bases left between them. Germline V gene lookup returns CDR1 LGHDT and CDR2 YNNKEL (reference sequence). The CDR3 is 16 residues long.